This T cell receptor beta chain was captured by sequencing in a study of beta chain features in type 1 diabetes. Study results and caveats: People with Type 1 diabetes carried modestly yet significantly shorter TCRB CDR3s in all four CD4+ subsets. Healthy donors had naive, central memory and Treg TCRB repertoires that appeared less similar than those seen among patients.

Concerning this clone itself: The antigen remains undetermined.

This CDR3 region has 18 residues. The whole isolated RNA underwent reverse transcription, so sequencing captured expressed TCRB transcripts. Sequenced by immunoSEQ multiplex PCR; TCRdb stores in-frame clones only, minus some. In the table there are fewer than 200,000 clones, around a tenth of which are singletons. The sample comprised central memory CD4+ T cells from blood. This TCR came from a man aged 25 to 40 with type 1 diabetes. The chain carries TRBV21-1 and TRBJ2-1; the DNA was not used to check the table's D call, TRBD2. TRBV21-1 is annotated as a pseudogene. The CDR3 bases are TGTGCCAGCAGCCCTCCTTTTTCTGCCCCGCGGGGTGTCAATGAGCAGTTCTTC. Its translation: CASSPPFSAPRGVNEQFF.